The sequence of this T cell receptor beta chain was determined in a study of T cell responses to AZD1222 COVID-19 vaccine. Findings and caveats of the study: Most donors were white British and more were female, and clonal diversity was possibly underestimated. In all cases, repertoires were sampled only after the peak T cell response. Increased Spike-specific TCR breadth and depth were observed after two AZD1222 doses. Variant regions that are unmutated are reportedly the target of nearly half of spike-specific TCRs.

V shed 5 bases and J 6 bases; nucleotides not matched to a gene: 12. CDR1 is SEHNR and CDR2 is FQNEAQ in the germline V gene (reference sequence). The CDR3 is 15 residues long. Points on this clone: Antigen unknown.

Sequencing was performed with immunoSEQ multiplex PCR; in TCRdb, only in-frame clones are kept and a portion is missing. The sample has roughly 96,000 clones; around 89% are singletons. The V call is TRBV7-9, the J call TRBJ1-2; 7 nucleotides agree with TRBD1. The material was peripheral blood, obtained 28 days after the second AZD1222 dose. The source is an adult who received the AZD1222 COVID-19 vaccine. This CDR3 is CASSPPGQILDGYTF. In DNA, the CDR3 is TGTGCCAGCAGCCCGCCGGGACAGATTCTCGATGGCTACACCTTC.